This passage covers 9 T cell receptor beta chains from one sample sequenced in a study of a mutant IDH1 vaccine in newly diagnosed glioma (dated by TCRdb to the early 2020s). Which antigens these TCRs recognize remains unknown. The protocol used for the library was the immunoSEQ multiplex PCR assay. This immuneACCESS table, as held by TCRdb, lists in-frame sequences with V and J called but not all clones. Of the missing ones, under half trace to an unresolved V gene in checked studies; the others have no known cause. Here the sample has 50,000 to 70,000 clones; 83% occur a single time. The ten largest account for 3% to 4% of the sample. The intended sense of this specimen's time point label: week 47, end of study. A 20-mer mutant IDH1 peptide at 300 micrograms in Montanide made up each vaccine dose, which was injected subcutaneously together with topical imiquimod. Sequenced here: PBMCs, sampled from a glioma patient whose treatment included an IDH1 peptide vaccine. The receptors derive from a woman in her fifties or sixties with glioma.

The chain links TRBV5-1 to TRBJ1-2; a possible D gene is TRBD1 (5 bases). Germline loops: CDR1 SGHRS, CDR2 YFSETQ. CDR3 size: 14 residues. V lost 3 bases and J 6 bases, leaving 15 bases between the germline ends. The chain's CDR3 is CASSSAVAGNGYTF. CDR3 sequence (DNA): TGCGCCAGCAGCTCCGCCGTTGCAGGGAATGGCTACACCTTC.

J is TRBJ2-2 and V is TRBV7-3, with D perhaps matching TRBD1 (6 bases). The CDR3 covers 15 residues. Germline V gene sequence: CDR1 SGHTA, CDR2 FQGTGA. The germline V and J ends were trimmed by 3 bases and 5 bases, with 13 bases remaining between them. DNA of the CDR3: TGTGCCAGCAGCTTTGCGACAGGTAAGACCGGGGAGCTGTTTTTT. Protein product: CASSFATGKTGELFF.

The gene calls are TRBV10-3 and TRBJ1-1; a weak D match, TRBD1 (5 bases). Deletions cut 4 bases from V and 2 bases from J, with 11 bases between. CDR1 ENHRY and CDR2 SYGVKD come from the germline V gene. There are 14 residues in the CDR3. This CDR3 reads CAISVDSGNTEAFF. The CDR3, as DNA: TGTGCCATCAGTGTCGACAGTGGAAACACTGAAGCTTTCTTT.

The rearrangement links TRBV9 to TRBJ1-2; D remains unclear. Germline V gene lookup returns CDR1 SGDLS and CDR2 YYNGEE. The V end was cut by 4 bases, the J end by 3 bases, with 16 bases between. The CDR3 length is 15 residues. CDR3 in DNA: TGTGCCAGCAGCTTAAGACAATCCTGGGACTATGGCTACACCTTC. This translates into CASSLRQSWDYGYTF. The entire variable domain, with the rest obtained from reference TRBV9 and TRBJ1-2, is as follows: DSGVTQTPKHLITATGQRVTLRCSPRSGDLSVYWYQQSLDQGLQFLIQYYNGEERAKGNILERFSAQQFPDLHSELNLSSLELGDSALYFCASSLRQSWDYGYTFGSGTRLTVV.

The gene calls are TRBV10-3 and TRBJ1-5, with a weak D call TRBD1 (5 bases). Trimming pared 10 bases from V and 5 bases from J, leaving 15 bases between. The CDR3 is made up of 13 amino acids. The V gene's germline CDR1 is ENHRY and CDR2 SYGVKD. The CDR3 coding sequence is TGTGCCACCGGGGGAGCGAAAGATCAGCCCCAGCATTTT. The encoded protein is CATGGAKDQPQHF.

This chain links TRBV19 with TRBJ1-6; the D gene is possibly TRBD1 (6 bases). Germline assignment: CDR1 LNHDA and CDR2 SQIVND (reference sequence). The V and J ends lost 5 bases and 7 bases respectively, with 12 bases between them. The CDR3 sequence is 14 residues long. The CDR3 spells CASSPRRGNSPLHF. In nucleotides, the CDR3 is TGTGCCAGTAGTCCCCGCAGGGGAAATTCACCCCTCCACTTT.

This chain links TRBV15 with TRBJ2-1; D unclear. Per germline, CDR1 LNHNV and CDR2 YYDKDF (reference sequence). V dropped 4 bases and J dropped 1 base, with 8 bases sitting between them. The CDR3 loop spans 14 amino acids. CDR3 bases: TGTGCCACCAGCACAGGTGGGTCCTACAATGAGCAGTTCTTC. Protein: CATSTGGSYNEQFF.

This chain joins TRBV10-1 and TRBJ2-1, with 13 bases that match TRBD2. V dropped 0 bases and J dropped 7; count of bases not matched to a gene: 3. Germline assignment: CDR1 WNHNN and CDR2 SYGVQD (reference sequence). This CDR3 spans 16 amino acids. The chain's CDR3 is CASSESRTSGGNEQFF. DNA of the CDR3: TGCGCCAGCAGTGAGTCGCGGACTAGCGGGGGAAATGAGCAGTTCTTC.

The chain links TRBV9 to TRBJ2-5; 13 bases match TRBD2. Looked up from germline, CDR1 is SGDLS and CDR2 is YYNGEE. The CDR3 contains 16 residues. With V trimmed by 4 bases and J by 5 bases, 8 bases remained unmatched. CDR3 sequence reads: CASSPGTSGDRETQYF. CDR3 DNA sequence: TGTGCCAGCAGCCCCGGGACTAGCGGGGACCGGGAGACCCAGTACTTC.